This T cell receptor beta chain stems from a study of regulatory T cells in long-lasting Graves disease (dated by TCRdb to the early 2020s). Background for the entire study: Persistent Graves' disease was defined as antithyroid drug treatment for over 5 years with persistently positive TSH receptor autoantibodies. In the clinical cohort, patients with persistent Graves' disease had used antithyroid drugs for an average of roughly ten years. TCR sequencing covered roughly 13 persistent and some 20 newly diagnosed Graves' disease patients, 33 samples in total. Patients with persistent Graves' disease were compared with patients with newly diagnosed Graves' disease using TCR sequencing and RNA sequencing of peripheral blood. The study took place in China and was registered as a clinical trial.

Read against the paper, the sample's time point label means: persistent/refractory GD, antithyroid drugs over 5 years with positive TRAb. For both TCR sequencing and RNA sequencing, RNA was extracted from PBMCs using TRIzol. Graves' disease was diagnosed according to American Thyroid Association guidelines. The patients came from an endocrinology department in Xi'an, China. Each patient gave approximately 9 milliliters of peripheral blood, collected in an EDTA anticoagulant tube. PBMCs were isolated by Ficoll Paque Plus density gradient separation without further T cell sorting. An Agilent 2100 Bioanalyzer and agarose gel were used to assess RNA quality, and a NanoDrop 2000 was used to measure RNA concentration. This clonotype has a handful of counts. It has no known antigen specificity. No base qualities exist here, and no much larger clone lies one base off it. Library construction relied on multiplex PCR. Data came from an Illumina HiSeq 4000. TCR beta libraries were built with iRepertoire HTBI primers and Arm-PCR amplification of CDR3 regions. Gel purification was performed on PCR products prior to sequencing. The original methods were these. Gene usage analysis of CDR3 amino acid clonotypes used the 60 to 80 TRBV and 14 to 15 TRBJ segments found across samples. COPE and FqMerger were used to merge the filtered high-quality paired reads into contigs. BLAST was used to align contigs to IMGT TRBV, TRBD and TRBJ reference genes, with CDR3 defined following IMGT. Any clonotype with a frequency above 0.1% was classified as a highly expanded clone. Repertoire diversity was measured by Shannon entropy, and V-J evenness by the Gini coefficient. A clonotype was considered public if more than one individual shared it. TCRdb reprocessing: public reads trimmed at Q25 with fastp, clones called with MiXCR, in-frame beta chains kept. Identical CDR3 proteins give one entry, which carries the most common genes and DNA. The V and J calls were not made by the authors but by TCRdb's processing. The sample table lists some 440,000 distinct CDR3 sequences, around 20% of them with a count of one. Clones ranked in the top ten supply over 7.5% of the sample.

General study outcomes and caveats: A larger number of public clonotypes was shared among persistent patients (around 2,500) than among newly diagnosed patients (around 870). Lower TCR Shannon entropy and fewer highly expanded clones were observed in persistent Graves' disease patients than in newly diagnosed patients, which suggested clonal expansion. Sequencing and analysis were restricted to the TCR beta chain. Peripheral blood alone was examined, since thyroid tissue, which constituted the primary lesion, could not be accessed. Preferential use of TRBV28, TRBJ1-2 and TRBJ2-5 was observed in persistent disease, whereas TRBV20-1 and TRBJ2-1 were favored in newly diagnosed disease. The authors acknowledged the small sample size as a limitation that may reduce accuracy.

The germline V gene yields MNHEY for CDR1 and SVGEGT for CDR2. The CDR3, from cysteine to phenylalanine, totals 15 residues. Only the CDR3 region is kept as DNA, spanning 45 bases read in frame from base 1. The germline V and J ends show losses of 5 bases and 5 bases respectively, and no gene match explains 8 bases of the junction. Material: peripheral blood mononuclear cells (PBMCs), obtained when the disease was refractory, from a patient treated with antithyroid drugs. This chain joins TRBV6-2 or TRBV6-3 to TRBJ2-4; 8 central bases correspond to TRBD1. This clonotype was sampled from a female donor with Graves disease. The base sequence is TGTGCCAGCAGTACCACAGGGGGTCTCCAAAACATTCAGTACTTC. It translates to CASSTTGGLQNIQYF.